The sequence of this T cell receptor (beta chain) was determined in a study of T cells in narcolepsy. Study-level findings and limits: Blood of same and different patients, but not healthy controls, reportedly held recurring autoreactive clonotypes. Autoreactive clone sequences were missing from some blood memory CD4+ repertoires. Autoreactive HCRT-specific and TRIB2-specific clonotypes were marked in same-patient CSF-versus-blood CD4+ comparisons.

This CDR3 region has 16 residues. Germline CDR1 is PRHDT and CDR2 is FYEKMQ (reference sequence). The V end lost 6 bases, the J end lost 6 bases, and 23 bases lay between the germline ends. Libraries were prepared by immunoSEQ multiplex PCR; TCRdb keeps only in-frame clonotypes and omits some of them. The sample has approximately 25,000 clones, 70% to 80% seen once; the top ten hold nearly 3.5%. As regards this clone: Its antigen is undetermined.

The source material was CD45RA- memory CD4+ T cells from PBMCs. The V call is TRBV13, the J call TRBJ1-1; D is unclear. This receptor was identified in a human donor with narcolepsy. This CDR3 reads CASSPSGLWPSAEAFF. The CDR3 DNA follows: TGTGCCAGCAGTCCGTCTGGACTGTGGCCCAGCGCTGAAGCTTTCTTT.